These 17 T cell receptor beta chains share one sample of origin, sequenced in a study of OX40 agonist ivuxolimab in advanced cancers. Profiled with immunoSEQ multiplex PCR; TCRdb holds only in-frame clones, not every one. The sample holds some 100,000 clones, about nine tenths seen once. The source material was CD4+ or CD8+ T cells sorted from blood, sampled in a trial of the OX40 agonist ivuxolimab. These receptors were taken from an adult with an advanced solid tumor such as melanoma, head and neck, liver or kidney cancer.

This chain connects TRBV7-3 to TRBJ2-5; D possibly matches TRBD1 or TRBD2 (5 bases each). Trimming pared 5 bases from V and 7 bases from J, leaving 11 bases between. Germline V lookup: CDR1 SGHTA, CDR2 FQGTGA. The CDR3 has 12 amino acids. The CDR3 nucleotides are TGTGCCAGCAGCCTAGGGACGGGGACCCAGTACTTC. Protein sequence: CASSLGTGTQYF.

The chain has TRBV2 and TRBJ2-1, with a possible D match to TRBD1 (6 bases). There are 11 residues in the CDR3. CDR1 SNHLY and CDR2 FYNNEI come from the germline V gene. With 8 bases removed from V and 4 bases from J, the gap between germline ends came to 6 bases. The CDR3 coding sequence is TGTGCCAGCGGACAGTACAATGAGCAGTTCTTC. Amino acids: CASGQYNEQFF.

This chain connects TRBV5-6 to TRBJ2-5, with unresolved D. V was clipped by 1 base and J by 5 bases, with 9 bases between them. The CDR3 runs to 13 residues. Looked up from germline, CDR1 is SGHDT and CDR2 is YYEEEE. The CDR3 is CASSLTIGETQYF. In DNA, the CDR3 is TGTGCCAGCAGCTTGACCATTGGGGAGACCCAGTACTTC.

The chain uses TRBV5-5 and TRBJ2-7, with TRBD2 matching over 7 bases. CDR1 is SGHKS, CDR2 YYEKEE, per germline (reference sequence). The CDR3 runs to 15 residues. V gave up 1 base and J gave up 6 bases; unmatched junction bases: 10. DNA of the CDR3: TGTGCCAGCAGCTTGTGGGCGGGAGAGTTTTCCGAGCAGTACTTC. Protein sequence: CASSLWAGEFSEQYF.

For the CDR3, the DNA is TGCGCCAGCAGCCAAGGAAGGACTCGAAACACCGGGGAGCTGTTTTTT. Its protein product is CASSQGRTRNTGELFF. This chain links TRBV4-3 with TRBJ2-2; D might be TRBD2 (5 bases). V was pared by 1 base and J by 2 bases, with 11 bases between. Germline-derived CDR1 and CDR2 are LGHNA and YSLEER. The CDR3 has 16 amino acids.

The chain carries TRBV18 and TRBJ1-4; 8 bases line up with TRBD1. The CDR3 loop spans 15 amino acids. The V gene end was trimmed by 3 bases and the J gene end by 0 bases; junction bases not matched to a gene: 0. CDR1 is KGHSH, CDR2 LQKENI, per germline. CDR3: CASSPTGATNEKLFF. CDR3 sequence (DNA): TGTGCCAGCTCACCGACAGGGGCAACTAATGAAAAACTGTTTTTT. Full variable domain (missing parts from reference TRBV18 and TRBJ1-4): NAGVMQNPRHLVRRRGQEARLRCSPMKGHSHVYWYRQLPEEGLKFMVYLQKENIIDESGMPKERFSAEFPKEGPSILRIQQVVRGDSAAYFCASSPTGATNEKLFFGSGTQLSVL.

This clone was detected once. The J gene is TRBJ1-3, the V gene TRBV30; D not resolved. The CDR3 has 12 residues. CDR1 is GTSNPN, CDR2 SVGIG, per germline (reference sequence). V was clipped by 5 bases and J by 0 bases, with 5 bases between them. This CDR3 reads CAWLSSGNTIYF. CDR3 bases: TGTGCCTGGCTCTCCTCTGGAAACACCATATATTTT.

A single count supports this clone. J is TRBJ1-5 and V is TRBV30; D ambiguous. Germline lookup yields CDR1 GTSNPN and CDR2 SVGIG (reference sequence). This CDR3 spans 10 amino acids. Trimming removed 5 bases at V and 11 bases at J, with 10 bases between. The CDR3 DNA sequence: TGTGCCTGGCCCCCGGCAGCCCAGCATTTT. Translated, it gives CAWPPAAQHF.

J is TRBJ2-2 and V is TRBV7-3, with D tentatively TRBD1 (5 bases). Looked up from germline, CDR1 is SGHTA and CDR2 is FQGTGA. This CDR3 is 15 amino acids long. The germline V and J ends were trimmed by 0 bases and 5 bases, with 10 bases remaining between them. This CDR3 is CASSLTGLQTGELFF. CDR3 coding DNA: TGTGCCAGCAGCTTAACGGGGCTTCAAACCGGGGAGCTGTTTTTT.

The rearrangement joins TRBV7-2 to TRBJ2-1; D is uncertain. The CDR3 covers 13 residues. Trimming pared 1 base from V and 4 bases from J, leaving 5 bases between. Germline CDR1 and CDR2: SGHTA and FQGNSA. CDR3 loop: CASSLVTYNEQFF. CDR3 sequence (DNA): TGTGCCAGCAGCTTAGTCACTTACAATGAGCAGTTCTTC.

This clone was counted a single time. The J gene is TRBJ2-5, the V gene TRBV9, with 9 bases matching TRBD2. Germline V gives CDR1 SGDLS, CDR2 YYNGEE. The CDR3 has 15 residues. J was trimmed by 5 bases and V by 2 bases; bases with no gene match: 7. The CDR3 DNA reads as TGTGCCAGCAGCGTGCGGGAGGGGACCTTGGAGACCCAGTACTTC. Translation: CASSVREGTLETQYF.

This chain uses TRBV29-1 with TRBJ2-3; 13 nucleotides match TRBD2. V was clipped by 5 bases and J by 1 base; unmatched bases: 3. Germline CDR1 SQVTM, CDR2 ANQGSEA. This CDR3 comprises 15 residues. In nucleotides, the CDR3 is TGCAGCGTTCTCGGACTAGCGGGGGGCACAGATACGCAGTATTTT. Protein sequence: CSVLGLAGGTDTQYF.

The chain combines TRBV15 with TRBJ2-3; possible D gene TRBD1, 9 bases. CDR1 is LNHNV and CDR2 is YYDKDF in the germline V gene (reference sequence). V shed 9 bases and J shed 7 bases, with 26 bases lying between them. The CDR3 is 16 amino acids. CDR3 amino acids: CATKQRGTGNHHTQYF. Here the CDR3 DNA reads TGTGCCACAAAACAGCGGGGGACAGGGAACCACCATACGCAGTATTTT.

The gene calls are TRBV11-1 and TRBJ2-7; D is possibly TRBD1 (7 bases). V lost 6 bases and J lost 6, with 21 bases in between. CDR3 length equals 15 residues. CDR1 and CDR2 from the germline V gene are SGHAT and FQDESV (reference sequence). DNA of the CDR3: TGTGCCAGCAGGACTAGACAGGGACCGGTTGCCGAGCAGTACTTC. This encodes CASRTRQGPVAEQYF.

The chain is built from TRBV7-2 and TRBJ2-7, with 11 bases identical to TRBD2. Germline V gene lookup returns CDR1 SGHTA and CDR2 FQGNSA. The CDR3 loop spans 17 amino acids. V lost 0 bases to trimming and J lost 3 bases; unmatched junction nucleotides: 7. In nucleotides, the CDR3 is TGTGCCAGCAGCTTAGCGACTAGCGGGACCTACTTCTACGAGCAGTACTTC. Translated, it gives CASSLATSGTYFYEQYF.

This sequence joins TRBV7-2 and TRBJ1-1, with no clear D. The CDR3 sequence is 14 residues long. V was shortened by 1 base and J by 2 bases, with 8 bases between the two germline ends. Germline CDR1 SGHTA, CDR2 FQGNSA. The CDR3 region is CASSLGGGNTEAFF. The CDR3, as DNA: TGTGCCAGCAGCTTAGGTGGCGGAAACACTGAAGCTTTCTTT.

The chain employs TRBV6-5 and TRBJ2-2; D not resolved. This CDR3 is 15 amino acids long. Trimming cost V 0 bases and J 3 bases, with 8 bases left between them. Looked up from germline, CDR1 is MNHEY and CDR2 is SVGAGI. In nucleotides, the CDR3 is TGTGCCAGCAGTTACTCGATGGTGTACACCGGGGAGCTGTTTTTT. This codes for CASSYSMVYTGELFF.